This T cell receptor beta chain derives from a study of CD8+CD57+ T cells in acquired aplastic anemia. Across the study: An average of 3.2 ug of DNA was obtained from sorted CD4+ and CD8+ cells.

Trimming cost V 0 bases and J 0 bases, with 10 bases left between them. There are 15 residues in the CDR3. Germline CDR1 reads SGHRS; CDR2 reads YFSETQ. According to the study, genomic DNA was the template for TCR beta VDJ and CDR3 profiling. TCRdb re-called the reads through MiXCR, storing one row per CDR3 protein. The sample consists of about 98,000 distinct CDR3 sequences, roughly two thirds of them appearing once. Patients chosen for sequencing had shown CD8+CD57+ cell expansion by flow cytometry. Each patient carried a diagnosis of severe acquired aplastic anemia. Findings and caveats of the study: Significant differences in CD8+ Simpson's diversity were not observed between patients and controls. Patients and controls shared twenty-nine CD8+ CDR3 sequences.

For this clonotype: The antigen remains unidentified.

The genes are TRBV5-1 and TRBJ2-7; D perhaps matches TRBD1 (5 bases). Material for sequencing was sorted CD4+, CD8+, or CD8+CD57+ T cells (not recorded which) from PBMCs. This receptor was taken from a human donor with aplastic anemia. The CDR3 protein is CASSLGQGNSYEQYF. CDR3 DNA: TGCGCCAGCAGCTTGGGGCAGGGAAACTCCTACGAGCAGTACTTC.